The next 16 T cell receptor beta chains were all read from a single sample in a study of cytotoxic CD8 clonotypes in ibrutinib-treated CLL. Sequenced by immunoSEQ multiplex PCR; TCRdb stores in-frame clones only, minus some. There are 30,000 to 40,000 clones in the sample; around 70% occur only once, and around a tenth lies in the top ten. Sequenced material: PBMCs, taken at disease progression, from a patient treated with ibrutinib. The receptors stem from a human donor with chronic lymphocytic leukemia.

This clone was found once. V usage is TRBV6-5 and J usage is TRBJ1-5, with D unresolved. Germline V gene data show CDR1 as MNHEY and CDR2 as SVGAGI. Trimming took 6 bases from V and 9 from J, leaving 18 bases between them. The CDR3 contains 14 residues. In nucleotides, the CDR3 is TGTGCCAGCAGGCCTACACCGGTCAAGTGGCCCCAGCATTTT. Amino acids: CASRPTPVKWPQHF.

The chain recombines TRBV5-4 with TRBJ2-1, with 15 bases aligning to TRBD2. The J segment lost 5 bases and the V segment lost 4 bases, leaving 7 bases of the junction unmatched. The CDR3 is 17 amino acids. Germline assignment: CDR1 SGHNT and CDR2 YYREEE (reference sequence). CDR3 sequence (DNA): TGTGCCAGCAGCGCGGGACTAGCGGGGGGTGCCCACAATGAGCAGTTCTTC. Protein product: CASSAGLAGGAHNEQFF. Full variable domain (missing parts from reference TRBV5-4 and TRBJ2-1): ETGVTQSPTHLIKTRGQQVTLRCSSQSGHNTVSWYQQALGQGPQFIFQYYREEENGRGNFPPRFSGLQFPNYSSELNVNALELDDSALYLCASSAGLAGGAHNEQFFGPGTRLTVL.

V usage is TRBV9 and J usage is TRBJ2-7; D possibly corresponds to TRBD2 (8 bases). The CDR3 is 17 amino acids. CDR1 and CDR2 (germline): SGDLS, YYNGEE. Trimming left V 0 bases short and J 5 bases short, with 21 bases between. The DNA of the CDR3 is TGTGCCAGCAGCGTAGGTGGACTAGCAGGGGGGTTAAACGAGCAGTACTTC. It translates to CASSVGGLAGGLNEQYF.

This clone was observed a single time. The chain links TRBV19 to TRBJ2-2; D is uncertain. V shed 2 bases and J shed 5 bases, with 9 bases lying between them. CDR3 length: 14 amino acids. The germline gives CDR1 LNHDA, CDR2 SQIVND (reference sequence). The CDR3 reads CASSILIQTGELFF. CDR3 bases: TGTGCCAGTAGTATATTGATCCAGACCGGGGAGCTGTTTTTT.

V and J are TRBV6-5 and TRBJ1-5; D ambiguous. Trimming cost V 7 bases and J 3 bases, with 7 bases left between them. The CDR3 has 12 residues. Germline lookup yields CDR1 MNHEY and CDR2 SVGAGI. For the CDR3, the DNA is TGTGCCAGCAACGGGGTCAATCAGCCCCAGCATTTT. It translates to CASNGVNQPQHF.

As regards this clone: The same CDR3 arises from other DNA sequences in this sample as well. The chain has TRBV7-9 and TRBJ2-3; D is unresolved. Trimming stripped 1 base from V and 2 bases from J, with 7 bases between. This CDR3 has 14 residues. Germline CDR1 is SEHNR and CDR2 is FQNEAQ (reference sequence). CDR3 nucleotides: TGTGCCAGCAGCTTAGTAGGCTTCACAGATACGCAGTATTTT. Its translation: CASSLVGFTDTQYF.

The rearrangement links TRBV6-4 to TRBJ1-1, with D possibly TRBD1 on 5 matching bases. V was shortened by 5 bases and J by 3 bases, with 13 bases between the two germline ends. There are 14 residues in the CDR3. Germline CDR1 and CDR2: MRHNA and SNTAGT. The CDR3 region is CASSPRGEDTEAFF. CDR3 nucleotides: TGTGCCAGCAGTCCCCGGGGCGAGGACACTGAAGCTTTCTTT.

The gene calls are TRBV5-1 and TRBJ2-3; D is ambiguous. V was pared by 5 bases and J by 0 bases, with 10 bases between. The CDR3 extends over 14 amino acids. Looked up from germline, CDR1 is SGHRS and CDR2 is YFSETQ. The CDR3 region is CASRDMDSTDTQYF. In nucleotides, the CDR3 is TGCGCCAGCAGAGACATGGACAGCACAGATACGCAGTATTTT.

J is TRBJ1-2 and V is TRBV7-9; weak D call: TRBD1 (5 bases). The CDR3 loop spans 15 amino acids. CDR1 and CDR2 (germline): SEHNR, FQNEAQ (reference sequence). V was trimmed by 1 base and J by 0 bases, leaving 9 bases between them. The DNA of the CDR3 is TGTGCCAGCAGCTTAGTCGACAGCTCTAACTATGGCTACACCTTC. Residues: CASSLVDSSNYGYTF. The full variable domain, in which reference TRBV7-9 and TRBJ1-2 provide the parts outside the CDR3, is DTGVSQNPRHKITKRGQNVTFRCDPISEHNRLYWYRQTLGQGPEFLTYFQNEAQLEKSRLLSDRFSAERPKGSFSTLEIQRTEQGDSAMYLCASSLVDSSNYGYTFGSGTRLTVV.

The chain links TRBV6-1 to TRBJ2-1, with D perhaps being TRBD1 or TRBD2 (6 bases each). Germline values: CDR1 MNHNS, CDR2 SASEGT. V was pared by 0 bases and J by 1 base, with 10 bases between. This CDR3 has 16 amino acids. As DNA, the CDR3 is TGTGCCAGCAGTGAAGCGGGGGGCGGTTCCTACAATGAGCAGTTCTTC. This encodes CASSEAGGGSYNEQFF.

The chain couples TRBV7-9 to TRBJ2-3; no clear D. V shed 5 bases and J shed 2 bases, with 14 bases lying between them. Germline assignment: CDR1 SEHNR and CDR2 FQNEAQ (reference sequence). This CDR3 region has 15 residues. The CDR3 DNA sequence: TGTGCCAGCAGCCCTAGTCGGGCCTACACAGATACGCAGTATTTT. Translating gives CASSPSRAYTDTQYF.

This sequence joins TRBV30 and TRBJ2-2; TRBD2 is a possible D gene (5 bases). CDR1 is GTSNPN and CDR2 is SVGIG in the germline V gene (reference sequence). The CDR3 consists of 13 residues. The CDR3: CALVHANTGELFF. The DNA of the CDR3 is TGTGCACTAGTACACGCGAACACCGGGGAGCTGTTTTTT.

There are a few counts of this clone. The chain uses TRBV19 and TRBJ1-5; 11 nucleotides align to TRBD1. CDR1 is LNHDA, CDR2 SQIVND, per germline (reference sequence). This CDR3 is 15 amino acids long. The V and J ends lost 4 bases and 4 bases, in that order; junction bases with no gene match: 3. The CDR3 nucleotides are TGTGCCAGTAGTAGGGACAGGGGGTTTAATCAGCCCCAGCATTTT. Protein sequence: CASSRDRGFNQPQHF.

The V gene is TRBV2, the J gene TRBJ2-1; D possibly uses TRBD1 or TRBD2 (5 bases each). CDR3 length equals 12 residues. The germline V gene encodes CDR1 SNHLY and CDR2 FYNNEI. V lost 10 bases and J 7 bases, leaving 14 bases between the germline ends. The CDR3 here is CATRGEGNEQFF. CDR3 coding DNA: TGTGCCACTCGCGGCGAGGGGAATGAGCAGTTCTTC.

The rearrangement joins TRBV5-6 to TRBJ1-2, with D unresolved. Trimming left V 1 base short and J 4 bases short, with 8 bases between. The CDR3 sequence is 13 residues long. Germline V gene data show CDR1 as SGHDT and CDR2 as YYEEEE. The CDR3 spells CASSLWAVYGYTF. The CDR3 DNA sequence: TGTGCCAGCAGCTTGTGGGCGGTCTATGGCTACACCTTC.

Only a few counts were recorded for this clone. V and J are TRBV27 and TRBJ1-2, with unresolved D. This CDR3 spans 13 amino acids. CDR1 is MNHEY, CDR2 SMNVEV, per germline (reference sequence). V was pared by 2 bases and J by 8 bases, with 12 bases between. CDR3 sequence reads: CASSLNYPTGYTF. The DNA of the CDR3 is TGTGCCAGCAGTTTAAATTACCCGACAGGCTACACCTTC.